The 22 T cell receptor beta chains reported below all come from one sample, sequenced in a study of T cell responses to AZD1222 COVID-19 vaccine. Assay used: immunoSEQ multiplex PCR; TCRdb lists only in-frame clones, some missing. The data contain 80,000 to 100,000 clones, approximately 92% of them singletons. Material: peripheral blood, obtained on day 0 of AZD1222 vaccination. The source is an adult in good health.

This chain uses TRBV7-9 with TRBJ1-3; D remains ambiguous. This CDR3 has 18 amino acids. CDR1 and CDR2 from the germline V gene are SEHNR and FQNEAQ (reference sequence). Trimming removed 5 bases at V and 9 bases at J, with 29 bases between. CDR3 region: CASSPTPGPSEGSSTIYF. As DNA, the CDR3 is TGTGCCAGCAGCCCTACCCCAGGACCTTCAGAAGGGTCGAGCACCATATATTTT.

This clone came up a few times. The chain has TRBV7-9 and TRBJ1-4; a possible D gene is TRBD1 (5 bases). The CDR3 is 16 amino acids. Germline V gene sequence: CDR1 SEHNR, CDR2 FQNEAQ (reference sequence). Trimming stripped 5 bases from V and 3 bases from J, with 16 bases between. The CDR3 reads CASSPRGDGANEKLFF. The DNA for the CDR3 is TGTGCCAGCAGCCCGAGGGGAGACGGTGCTAATGAAAAACTGTTTTTT.

The genes are TRBV5-6 and TRBJ1-6, with TRBD1 as a possible D gene (5 bases). Germline CDR1 SGHDT, CDR2 YYEEEE. Trimming shortened V by 4 bases and J by 6 bases, and 14 bases separated the two germline ends. This CDR3 spans 15 amino acids. CDR3 region: CASSGGVGANSPLHF. Here the CDR3 DNA reads TGTGCCAGCAGCGGGGGTGTAGGCGCTAATTCACCCCTCCACTTT.

CDR3 amino acids: CASSALAGGPYEQYF. The CDR3, as DNA: TGTGCCAGCAGCGCACTAGCGGGAGGTCCCTACGAGCAGTACTTC. J is TRBJ2-7 and V is TRBV7-2; the match to TRBD2 covers 12 bases. The germline gives CDR1 SGHTA, CDR2 FQGNSA. The J segment lost 2 bases and the V segment lost 5 bases, leaving 4 bases of the junction unmatched. This CDR3 spans 15 amino acids.

This chain links TRBV5-4 with TRBJ2-7, with 10 bases that match TRBD2. Germline values: CDR1 SGHNT, CDR2 YYREEE (reference sequence). Trimming cost V 4 bases and J 3 bases; bases outside gene matches: 7. The CDR3 covers 15 residues. CDR3 nucleotide sequence: TGTGCCAGCAGCCCGTCTAGCGGGGGTCTCTACGAGCAGTACTTC. Translated: CASSPSSGGLYEQYF. The full variable domain, rest sourced from reference TRBV5-4 and TRBJ2-7, is ETGVTQSPTHLIKTRGQQVTLRCSSQSGHNTVSWYQQALGQGPQFIFQYYREEENGRGNFPPRFSGLQFPNYSSELNVNALELDDSALYLCASSPSSGGLYEQYFGPGTRLTVT.

This clone is classed as medium-sized. The rearrangement links TRBV4-3 to TRBJ2-7; D not resolved. Germline V gives CDR1 LGHNA, CDR2 YSLEER. This CDR3 spans 16 amino acids. V gave up 0 bases and J gave up 2 bases, with 14 bases separating them. CDR3 protein: CASSQDLSSRAYEQYF. In nucleotides, the CDR3 is TGCGCCAGCAGCCAAGATCTATCTAGTCGCGCCTACGAGCAGTACTTC.

The V gene is TRBV5-1, the J gene TRBJ2-6; D is unresolved. Trimming took off 0 bases at V and 0 bases at J, with 7 bases between the two ends. The CDR3 is 16 amino acids. Germline CDR1 SGHRS, CDR2 YFSETQ. CDR3 in DNA: TGCGCCAGCAGCTTGGCCTGGGACTCTGGGGCCAACGTCCTGACTTTC. It codes for CASSLAWDSGANVLTF.

The chain combines TRBV10-3 with TRBJ2-5; tentatively, D is TRBD1 (5 bases). This CDR3 region has 16 residues. CDR1 and CDR2 (germline): ENHRY, SYGVKD. The V end lost 4 bases, the J end lost 3 bases, and 18 bases lay between the germline ends. The CDR3 DNA sequence: TGTGCCATCAGTGGCCTTGGCAGGGAAGGGGAAGAGACCCAGTACTTC. Its protein product is CAISGLGREGEETQYF.

The DNA of the CDR3 is TGTGCCAGCAGTGGATCCTTAGGGACCCCGGGAGGAAACACCATATATTTT. This gives the protein CASSGSLGTPGGNTIYF. This chain joins TRBV6-6 and TRBJ1-3; possible D gene TRBD1, 5 bases. Per germline, CDR1 MNHNY and CDR2 SVGAGI (reference sequence). This CDR3 region has 17 residues. The V end was cut by 5 bases, the J end by 4 bases, with 21 bases between.

The V and J genes are TRBV18 and TRBJ1-1, with unresolved D. V lost 2 bases and J 5 bases, leaving 6 bases between the germline ends. Per germline, CDR1 KGHSH and CDR2 LQKENI. This CDR3 region has 12 residues. The CDR3: CASSPRETEAFF. The CDR3 nucleotides are TGTGCCAGCTCACCAAGGGAGACTGAAGCTTTCTTT.

This chain links TRBV2 with TRBJ2-2, with TRBD2 matching over 12 bases. Trimming cost V 4 bases and J 5 bases; bases outside gene matches: 5. Germline assignment: CDR1 SNHLY and CDR2 FYNNEI. CDR3 length: 16 residues. The CDR3 DNA reads as TGTGCCAGCAGTGTACGACTAGCGGGGGCAACCGGGGAGCTGTTTTTT. Protein product: CASSVRLAGATGELFF.

The chain employs TRBV5-6 and TRBJ2-1, with 11 bases fitting TRBD2. Germline CDR1 and CDR2: SGHDT and YYEEEE. V trimming: 2 bases; J trimming: 0 bases; junction bases outside the gene matches: 4. CDR3 length equals 17 residues. CDR3 protein: CASSFVTSGASYNEQFF. The CDR3 DNA reads TGTGCCAGCAGCTTTGTGACTAGCGGGGCCTCCTACAATGAGCAGTTCTTC.

This chain uses TRBV11-2 with TRBJ2-4; 7 bases map to TRBD2. This CDR3 is 17 amino acids long. CDR1 is SGHAT, CDR2 FQNNGV, per germline. The ends lost 6 bases at V and 0 bases at J; junction bases unmatched: 11. CDR3 residues: CASRPGEGRLAKNIQYF. CDR3 in DNA: TGTGCCAGCAGACCCGGGGAGGGGAGGTTAGCCAAAAACATTCAGTACTTC.

This sequence joins TRBV6-5 and TRBJ1-2, with D possibly being TRBD1 (6 bases). Germline V gene sequence: CDR1 MNHEY, CDR2 SVGAGI. Trimming pared 6 bases from V and 4 bases from J, leaving 18 bases between. The CDR3 is 15 amino acids. The CDR3 DNA sequence: TGTGCCAGCAGCGTCTATCGGGACATACTCTATGGCTACACCTTC. Its protein product is CASSVYRDILYGYTF.

V usage is TRBV5-6 and J usage is TRBJ2-3; 14 nucleotides line up with TRBD2. Per germline, CDR1 SGHDT and CDR2 YYEEEE. The CDR3 extends over 16 amino acids. Germline trimming cut 3 bases from V and 5 bases from J; bases unmatched to any gene: 5. The chain's CDR3 is CASSWGTSGRGDTQYF. CDR3 DNA sequence: TGTGCCAGCAGCTGGGGGACTAGCGGGAGAGGAGATACGCAGTATTTT. Filled out from reference TRBV5-6 and TRBJ2-3, the complete variable domain reads DAGVTQSPTHLIKTRGQQVTLRCSPKSGHDTVSWYQQALGQGPQFIFQYYEEEERQRGNFPDRFSGHQFPNYSSELNVNALLLGDSALYLCASSWGTSGRGDTQYFGPGTRLTVL.

The chain links TRBV4-2 to TRBJ2-1; tentatively, D is TRBD2 (5 bases). CDR1 is LGHNA and CDR2 is YNFKEQ in the germline V gene. CDR3 length equals 16 residues. Trimming shortened V by 2 bases and J by 0 bases, and 11 bases separated the two germline ends. The CDR3 nucleotides are TGTGCCAGCAGCCAATCTGACGGGATCTCCTACAATGAGCAGTTCTTC. It specifies CASSQSDGISYNEQFF.

The gene calls are TRBV25-1 and TRBJ1-4, with a weak D call TRBD1 (5 bases). There are 15 residues in the CDR3. V was clipped by 3 bases and J by 5 bases, with 13 bases between them. The germline V gene encodes CDR1 MGHDK and CDR2 SYGVNS. CDR3 in DNA: TGTGCCAGCAGTGATCCTAAGGGGCCAAATGAAAAACTGTTTTTT. Protein: CASSDPKGPNEKLFF. Full variable domain (outside the CDR3, taken from reference TRBV25-1 and TRBJ1-4): EADIYQTPRYLVIGTGKKITLECSQTMGHDKMYWYQQDPGMELHLIHYSYGVNSTEKGDLSSESTVSRIRTEHFPLTLESARPSHTSQYLCASSDPKGPNEKLFFGSGTQLSVL.

The chain combines TRBV28 with TRBJ2-3, with D perhaps TRBD2 (5 bases). CDR3 length equals 16 residues. The germline V gene encodes CDR1 MDHEN and CDR2 SYDVKM. Trimming pared 3 bases from V and 5 bases from J, leaving 18 bases between. Here the CDR3 DNA reads TGTGCCAGCAGTTTTGGTGTGGGAGTAGGAGTAGATACGCAGTATTTT. Its translation is CASSFGVGVGVDTQYF.

On this clone itself: Other DNA sequences in the same sample also yield this CDR3. The rearrangement uses TRBV7-9 and TRBJ2-7, with 11 positions matching TRBD2. The junction had 8 bases not matched to a gene; V was cut back by 4 bases and J by 0 bases. The CDR3 is made up of 17 amino acids. The germline gives CDR1 SEHNR, CDR2 FQNEAQ (reference sequence). CDR3 protein: CASSSRVAGGNSYEQYF. The CDR3 DNA sequence: TGTGCCAGCAGCTCCCGGGTAGCGGGGGGGAACTCCTACGAGCAGTACTTC.

The chain employs TRBV5-1 and TRBJ2-2, with D unclear. V was shortened by 2 bases and J by 3 bases, with 14 bases between the two germline ends. Germline assignment: CDR1 SGHRS and CDR2 YFSETQ. This CDR3 region has 16 residues. The CDR3 DNA reads as TGCGCCAGCAGCTTCGAAGGGCTCGGGTACACCGGGGAGCTGTTTTTT. Its protein is CASSFEGLGYTGELFF.

This clone was found a few times. This chain links TRBV7-2 with TRBJ2-2; D unclear. The germline CDR1 and CDR2 sequences are SGHTA and FQGNSA. Trimming shortened V by 5 bases and J by 3 bases, and 16 bases separated the two germline ends. This CDR3 comprises 16 residues. CDR3 in DNA: TGTGCCAGCAGCGCCTGGATGGGTGGGGACACCGGGGAGCTGTTTTTT. This sequence encodes CASSAWMGGDTGELFF.

The genes are TRBV23-1 and TRBJ1-4; D uncertain. TRBV23-1 is classed as an ORF, of uncertain function. The V gene lost 4 bases and the J gene lost 0 bases, with 24 bases spanning the gap. The CDR3 is 20 residues long. The CDR3 region is CASSPPIGEHFSATNEKLFF. As DNA, the CDR3 is TGCGCCAGCAGTCCCCCGATTGGCGAACACTTCTCTGCAACTAATGAAAAACTGTTTTTT.